One and the same sample provided the 25 T cell receptor beta chains below, sequenced in a study of T cell repertoires in cytomegalovirus infection. No antigen has been identified for these receptors. In TCRdb, the reads were re-called with MiXCR into one record per CDR3 protein. The sample carries hundreds of thousands of distinct CDR3 sequences, about 33% recorded once. The sequencing used cultured CD8+ T cells from PBMCs, collected from culture after CMV antigen stimulation. Receptors were obtained from a human donor in good health (CMV status not recorded). Some clones in this sample may be carry-over from other donors' samples.

This clonotype was observed a few times. V is TRBV19 and J is TRBJ2-2; the match to TRBD1 covers 9 bases. The CDR3 has 14 amino acids. Germline V lookup: CDR1 LNHDA, CDR2 SQIVND (reference sequence). V gave up 7 bases and J gave up 4 bases; unmatched junction bases: 4. This CDR3 reads CASNQDRGTGELFF. The CDR3 DNA sequence: TGTGCCAGTAACCAGGACAGGGGCACCGGGGAGCTGTTTTTT.

The gene calls are TRBV7-9 and TRBJ2-7; 7 nucleotides agree with TRBD2. The CDR3 has 15 residues. CDR1 is SEHNR and CDR2 is FQNEAQ in the germline V gene (reference sequence). V was clipped by 5 bases and J by 5 bases; unmatched bases: 12. In DNA, the CDR3 is TGTGCCAGCAGCCGGGGGGAGGGATCCAGAGACGAGCAGTACTTC. Translating gives CASSRGEGSRDEQYF.

This clonotype has just a few counts. This chain connects TRBV6-5 to TRBJ1-1; possible D gene TRBD1, 5 bases. Germline V gene sequence: CDR1 MNHEY, CDR2 SVGAGI. V was clipped by 2 bases and J by 4 bases, with 14 bases between them. The CDR3 covers 15 residues. CDR3 loop: CASSYMGVDSTEAFF. CDR3 in DNA: TGTGCCAGCAGTTACATGGGGGTCGATTCCACTGAAGCTTTCTTT.

The table lists this clonotype with a few counts. The chain uses TRBV27 and TRBJ2-3, with 9 bases aligning to TRBD2. Germline trimming cut 6 bases from V and 6 bases from J; bases unmatched to any gene: 10. This CDR3 is built from 15 residues. Per the germline V gene, CDR1 is MNHEY and CDR2 is SMNVEV (reference sequence). CDR3 sequence reads: CASRIAGELLDTQYF. The CDR3 DNA is TGTGCCAGCAGGATAGCGGGGGAGCTCTTGGATACGCAGTATTTT.

Points on this clonotype: The junction departs from the called germline gene at one end, perhaps through a read error. The chain links TRBV28 to TRBJ2-6; weak D call: TRBD1 (5 bases). CDR3 length equals 14 residues. CDR1 MDHEN and CDR2 SYDVKM come from the germline V gene. CDR3 protein: CASRVNSGANVPTF. The CDR3 coding sequence is TGTGCCAGCAGGGTGAACTCTGGGGCCAACGTCCCGACTTTC.

In its sample, this clonotype was seen many times. The chain has TRBV7-8 and TRBJ1-6; D not resolved. The CDR3 has 15 amino acids. Germline-derived CDR1 and CDR2 are SGHVS and FQNEAQ. The V gene lost 1 base and the J gene lost 5 bases, with 9 bases spanning the gap. The CDR3 coding sequence is TGTGCCAGCAGCTTAGGAGCGGGAAATAATTCACCCCTCCACTTT. It codes for CASSLGAGNNSPLHF.

In its sample, this clonotype was seen a few times. J is TRBJ1-6 and V is TRBV7-2; no reliable D call. Trimming removed 0 bases from V and 6 bases from J, with 9 bases in between. Germline lookup yields CDR1 SGHTA and CDR2 FQGNSA. The CDR3 consists of 15 residues. In DNA form, the CDR3 reads TGTGCCAGCAGCTTAGCACCCATCGGTAATTCACCCCTCCACTTT. Amino acids: CASSLAPIGNSPLHF.

The CDR3 sequence: CASSLFFSGGADTQYF. CDR3 bases: TGTGCCAGCAGCTTGTTCTTTAGCGGGGGGGCAGATACGCAGTATTTT. V gene TRBV5-5 combines with J gene TRBJ2-3; TRBD2 aligns across 11 bases. V lost 1 base and J lost 4; bases outside the gene matches: 5. The germline CDR1 and CDR2 sequences are SGHKS and YYEKEE (reference sequence). This CDR3 is built from 16 residues.

This clonotype was recorded a few times. The chain carries TRBV27 and TRBJ2-2; unclear D gene. CDR1 is MNHEY, CDR2 SMNVEV, per germline (reference sequence). V was trimmed by 4 bases and J by 8 bases, leaving 17 bases between them. This CDR3 has 15 residues. CDR3 in amino acids: CASSSYARKVGELFF. In nucleotides, the CDR3 is TGTGCCAGCAGTTCTTATGCCAGGAAGGTTGGGGAGCTGTTTTTT.

The rearrangement joins TRBV4-3 to TRBJ1-1; D uncertain. The CDR3 has 16 amino acids. In germline, CDR1 is LGHNA, CDR2 YSLEER. The V end lost 1 base, the J end lost 0 bases, and 12 bases lay between the germline ends. Here the CDR3 reads CASSQVWREMNTEAFF. CDR3 in DNA: TGCGCCAGCAGCCAAGTGTGGAGGGAGATGAACACTGAAGCTTTCTTT.

Only a few counts were recorded for this clonotype. This sequence joins TRBV7-6 and TRBJ2-2; 7 nucleotides agree with TRBD1. Germline V lookup: CDR1 SGHVS, CDR2 FNYEAQ. This CDR3 contains 15 residues. The ends lost 6 bases at V and 3 bases at J; junction bases unmatched: 7. CDR3 bases: TGTGCCAGCAGTCATTCAGACAGGGACACCGGGGAGCTGTTTTTT. Amino acid sequence: CASSHSDRDTGELFF.

The sample holds one count of this clonotype. This may come from a read error, since a much larger clone is one base off. The chain employs TRBV11-3 and TRBJ1-1; TRBD1 is a possible D gene (6 bases). Germline V gives CDR1 SGHNT, CDR2 YENEEA. CDR3 length equals 15 residues. V lost 4 bases and J lost 7, with 19 bases in between. In DNA, the CDR3 is TGTGCCAGCAGCTCCTGGGACACAGGAGACGATGAAGCTTTCTTT. Encoded protein: CASSSWDTGDDEAFF.

J is TRBJ2-6 and V is TRBV3-1; the D is unclear. The CDR3 runs to 15 residues. Germline CDR1 reads LGHDT; CDR2 reads YNNKEL (reference sequence). Trimming removed 5 bases from V and 3 bases from J, with 11 bases in between. The CDR3 loop is CASSGRIGGANVLTF. The CDR3 DNA sequence: TGTGCCAGCAGCGGGCGAATAGGTGGGGCCAACGTCCTGACTTTC.

In its sample, this clonotype was seen many times. The chain joins TRBV7-2 to TRBJ1-4; no firm D call. The CDR3 has 13 residues. From germline, CDR1 is SGHTA and CDR2 FQGNSA. V gave up 4 bases and J gave up 8 bases, with 11 bases separating them. The CDR3 bases are TGTGCCAGCAGCTCCTGGCCGTTCGAAAAACTGTTTTTT. Its translation: CASSSWPFEKLFF.

V gene TRBV7-9 combines with J gene TRBJ2-7, with 9 bases aligning to TRBD2. V lost 1 base to trimming and J lost 2 bases; unmatched junction nucleotides: 6. CDR1 is SEHNR and CDR2 is FQNEAQ in the germline V gene (reference sequence). This CDR3 has 16 amino acids. CDR3 DNA: TGTGCCAGCAGCTTAGGGGGTAGCGGGGGCACCTACGAGCAGTACGTC. Translating gives CASSLGGSGGTYEQYV.

This clonotype has just one count. The chain couples TRBV11-1 to TRBJ2-7, with D possibly matching TRBD2 (5 bases). The germline gives CDR1 SGHAT, CDR2 FQDESV (reference sequence). The V end lost 5 bases, the J end lost 6 bases, and 14 bases lay between the germline ends. CDR3 length equals 13 residues. Here the CDR3 reads CASSLSGIREQYV. For the CDR3, the DNA is TGTGCCAGCAGCCTTTCGGGGATCCGCGAGCAGTACGTC.

V usage is TRBV2 and J usage is TRBJ2-7, with 9 bases aligning to TRBD1. Germline V gene data show CDR1 as SNHLY and CDR2 as FYNNEI. Unmatched junction bases numbered 2, after V lost 6 bases and J lost 2 bases. The CDR3 length is 13 residues. The CDR3 spells CASRGQGPYEQYV. DNA of the CDR3: TGTGCCAGCAGGGGACAGGGCCCCTACGAGCAGTACGTC.

The chain combines TRBV27 with TRBJ2-3; D remains unclear. Trimming pared 4 bases from V and 4 bases from J, leaving 9 bases between. Germline V lookup: CDR1 MNHEY, CDR2 SMNVEV (reference sequence). CDR3 length: 13 residues. The CDR3 DNA reads as TGTGCCAGCAGTTGGAAGCAGGCAGATACGCAGTATTTT. Its translation is CASSWKQADTQYF.

This clonotype was detected a few times. The chain couples TRBV10-3 to TRBJ2-1; 8 bases map to TRBD2. J was trimmed by 9 bases and V by 4 bases; bases with no gene match: 8. The CDR3 totals 14 residues. CDR1 and CDR2 (germline): ENHRY, SYGVKD. CDR3 sequence reads: CAISGPESGGEQFF. The CDR3 DNA sequence: TGTGCCATCAGTGGCCCTGAAAGCGGGGGTGAGCAGTTCTTC.

V usage is TRBV7-9 and J usage is TRBJ2-4, with D possibly matching TRBD1 (6 bases). The length of the CDR3 is 17 residues. Trimming stripped 5 bases from V and 3 bases from J, with 20 bases between. Germline values: CDR1 SEHNR, CDR2 FQNEAQ (reference sequence). The DNA of the CDR3 is TGTGCCAGCAGCCCCCCCGACAGGTCGGTTGGCAAAAACATTCAGTACTTC. Translating it yields CASSPPDRSVGKNIQYF.

As DNA, the CDR3 is TGTGCCAGCAGCTTCACTTCGACAGGGGACCTCCACTTT. Translation: CASSFTSTGDLHF. The chain is built from TRBV7-6 and TRBJ1-6; 8 bases align to TRBD1. Per the germline V gene, CDR1 is SGHVS and CDR2 is FNYEAQ. The ends lost 3 bases at V and 15 bases at J; junction bases unmatched: 7. This CDR3 comprises 13 residues.

This clonotype has only a few counts. The chain combines TRBV5-4 with TRBJ2-7; the D gene could be TRBD1 or TRBD2 (6 bases each). CDR3 length: 15 amino acids. The V end was cut by 0 bases, the J end by 3 bases, with 13 bases between. CDR1 and CDR2 (germline): SGHNT, YYREEE (reference sequence). The CDR3 region has the DNA TGTGCCAGCAGCTTGGGTTGGGGGGCCGACTACGAGCAGTACTTC. It codes for CASSLGWGADYEQYF.

This clonotype was observed a handful of times. The gene calls are TRBV6-2 or TRBV6-3 and TRBJ2-7; D may be TRBD1 (6 bases). Trimming pared 4 bases from V and 4 bases from J, leaving 8 bases between. CDR3 length equals 12 residues. Germline lookup yields CDR1 MNHEY and CDR2 SVGEGT. In nucleotides, the CDR3 is TGTGCCAGCAGTTGGACAGTTTACGAGCAGTACGTC. It translates to CASSWTVYEQYV.

V is TRBV2 and J is TRBJ2-7, with 9 bases fitting TRBD1. This CDR3 comprises 14 residues. Germline values: CDR1 SNHLY, CDR2 FYNNEI. V lost 7 bases and J lost 2; bases outside the gene matches: 6. CDR3 protein: CASTGQGKTYEQYV. For the CDR3, the DNA is TGTGCCAGCACTGGACAGGGGAAAACCTACGAGCAGTACGTC.

V is TRBV28 and J is TRBJ2-5; TRBD1 is a possible D gene (6 bases). Trimming cost V 6 bases and J 5 bases, with 19 bases left between them. Germline CDR1 reads MDHEN; CDR2 reads SYDVKM. The CDR3 extends over 15 amino acids. CDR3 in amino acids: CASSPLQGPEETQYF. CDR3 nucleotide sequence: TGTGCCAGCAGCCCCCTACAGGGCCCGGAGGAGACCCAGTACTTC.